Listed below are T cell receptor beta chains from one sample, sequenced in a study of technical replicates of blood from a few donors. Data came from immunoSEQ multiplex PCR; TCRdb stores just in-frame clones and leaves some out. The sample has about 86,000 clones, around 96% seen once. Sequenced material: T cells isolated from PBMCs. The receptors derive from a human donor in good health. The CDR3 runs from the conserved cysteine through the conserved F or W. A D gene is named only where the DNA matches it firmly. Rows may omit the clone size; those that give it use once, few, many or a size class.

>TRBD1|TRBV19|13|.|TRBJ1-2
TGTGCCAGTAGTAGCCAGGGGGGCTATGGCTACACCTTC
CASSSQGGYGYTF
>.|TRBV15|13|.|TRBJ2-7
TGTGCCACCAGCAGAGACCAGGGGTACGAGCAGTACTTC
CATSRDQGYEQYF
>TRBD2|TRBV6-5|15|.|TRBJ2-4
TGTGCCAGCAGTCTACCTAGGCTAGCGGAAAACATTCAGTACTTC
CASSLPRLAENIQYF
>.|TRBV9|13|few|TRBJ1-1
TGTGCCAGCAGCGTAGAGCTGAACACTGAAGCTTTCTTT
CASSVELNTEAFF
>.|TRBV5-1|13|.|TRBJ2-3
TGCGCCAGCAGACCCGGGAGCACAGATACGCAGTATTTT
CASRPGSTDTQYF
>.|TRBV4-1|16|few|TRBJ2-4
TGCGCCAGCAGCCAAGAAGGCCAGGGGGCCAAAAACATTCAGTACTTC
CASSQEGQGAKNIQYF
>TRBD1|TRBV6-5|16|.|TRBJ2-6
TGTGCCAGCAGTTCAGGACAGGTCTCTGGGGCCAACGTCCTGACTTTC
CASSSGQVSGANVLTF
>.|TRBV9|14|.|TRBJ2-7
TGTGCCAGCAGCTTTCGCGGGATGACCTACGAGCAGTACTTC
CASSFRGMTYEQYF
>.|TRBV11-3|15|once|TRBJ2-7
TGTGCCAGCAGCTTAGATGGAGAGCAGAGCTACGAGCAGTACTTC
CASSLDGEQSYEQYF
>.|TRBV28|12|.|TRBJ2-7
TGTGCCAGCGGCGGATACTCCTACGAGCAGTACTTC
CASGGYSYEQYF
>TRBD1|TRBV9|14|once|TRBJ1-3
TGTGCCAGCAGCCCGCAGGGGGCTGGAAACACCATATATTTT
CASSPQGAGNTIYF
>.|TRBV13|16|.|TRBJ2-5
TGTGCCAGCAGCTTAGCAGGGTCCCGAGCCCAAGAGACCCAGTACTTC
CASSLAGSRAQETQYF
>TRBD2|TRBV7-8|17|.|TRBJ2-1
TGTGCCAGCAGCTTACAACTAGCGGGGGCCTCCTACAATGAGCAGTTCTTC
CASSLQLAGASYNEQFF
>TRBD1|TRBV6-6|12|.|TRBJ2-7
TGTGCCAGCAGGGACAGGGATTACGAGCAGTACTTC
CASRDRDYEQYF
>TRBD1|TRBV23-1|22|.|TRBJ1-5
TGCGCCAGCAGTCACCCCCGTCGACCGCTAATTGAGGACAGGGATAGCAATCAGCCCCAGCATTTT
CASSHPRRPLIEDRDSNQPQHF
>TRBD1|TRBV10-3|14|.|TRBJ1-2
TGTGCCATCAGTGAAGGGGACAGAGGGATGGGCTACACCTTC
CAISEGDRGMGYTF
>.|TRBV29-1|13|.|TRBJ2-3
TGCAGCGTCAGAACCGGGAGCACAGATACGCAGTATTTT
CSVRTGSTDTQYF
>TRBD1|TRBV28|14|.|TRBJ1-1
TGTGCCAGCAGTTTTATACTTGAGGACAGGGGAACTTTCTTT
CASSFILEDRGTFF
>.|TRBV9|17|.|TRBJ2-2
TGTGCCAGCAGCCCGGGGGGCACCGGCGCGAACACCGGGGAGCTGTTTTTT
CASSPGGTGANTGELFF
>.|TRBV25-1|14|.|TRBJ1-2
TGTGCCAGCAGTGAATCTATGGCTAACTATGGCTACACCTTC
CASSESMANYGYTF
>.|TRBV13|17|.|TRBJ2-7
TGTGCCAGCAGCTCTATAACACCTTGGGACAACTCCTACGAGCAGTACTTC
CASSSITPWDNSYEQYF
>.|TRBV6-5|14|.|TRBJ1-5
TGTGCCAGCAGTCGGGACAAGGGCAATCAGCCCCAGCATTTT
CASSRDKGNQPQHF
>TRBD1|TRBV6-5|14|.|TRBJ2-5
TGTGCCAGCAGTCCAAGGACAGGGGTGGAGACCCAGTACTTC
CASSPRTGVETQYF
>.|TRBV29-1|16|.|TRBJ2-1
TGCAGCGTTGCTCAAGGCGGGTCTAGCTCCTACAATGAGCAGTTCTTC
CSVAQGGSSSYNEQFF
>.|TRBV5-4|14|.|TRBJ2-6
TGTGCCAGCAGCTTGAGAGCTGGGGCCAACGTCCTGACTTTC
CASSLRAGANVLTF
>.|TRBV11-2|13|once|TRBJ1-2
TGTGCCAGCAGCCAACAACAGGTCTATGGCTACACCTTC
CASSQQQVYGYTF
>.|TRBV7-8|13|.|TRBJ1-1
TGTGCCAGCAGCTTGGGACAGAACACTGAAGCTTTCTTT
CASSLGQNTEAFF
>TRBD1|TRBV30|12|.|TRBJ1-2
TGTGCCGGCACAGGGGGCCACTATGGCTACACCTTC
CAGTGGHYGYTF
>.|TRBV2|10|.|TRBJ1-1
TGTGCCAGCAGTTTATTTGAAGCTTTCTTT
CASSLFEAFF
>.|TRBV16|15|.|TRBJ1-1
TGTGCCAGCAGCCAATTAATGGGGCAAGGCACTGAAGCTTTCTTT
CASSQLMGQGTEAFF
>.|TRBV6-5|13|.|TRBJ1-2
.
CASSTSTGYGYTF
>TRBD1|TRBV5-1|14|few|TRBJ2-1
TGCGCCAGCAGCTTGGACAGGGGGCACAATGAGCAGTTCTTC
CASSLDRGHNEQFF
>.|TRBV20-1|11|few|TRBJ1-1
TGCAGTTTTGAGGGGGACACTGAAGCTTTCTTT
CSFEGDTEAFF
>.|TRBV19|15|.|TRBJ2-3
TGTGCCAGTAGTATGGACAGAGCTAGCACAGATACGCAGTATTTT
CASSMDRASTDTQYF
>TRBD1|TRBV19|15|.|TRBJ2-7
TGTGCCAGTAGTATCACCCCCGGGACAGGGGTCGAGCAGTACTTC
CASSITPGTGVEQYF
>.|TRBV6-5|13|.|TRBJ2-7
TGTGCCAGCAGTTATAGAGCAACCTACGAGCAGTACTTC
CASSYRATYEQYF
>.|TRBV27|14|.|TRBJ1-5
TGTGCCAGCAGTCCTGACAGGTCATATCAGCCCCAGCATTTT
CASSPDRSYQPQHF
>.|TRBV19|12|.|TRBJ1-2
TGTGCCAGTAGTAGACAGCTCTATGGCTACACCTTC
CASSRQLYGYTF
>.|TRBV19|13|few|TRBJ1-1
TGTGCCAGTGGCCAGACAGCGAACACTGAAGCTTTCTTT
CASGQTANTEAFF
>.|TRBV9|16|.|TRBJ2-7
TGTGCCAGCAGCGTAGGGGGTAGCGGTTACTCCTACGAGCAGTACTTC
CASSVGGSGYSYEQYF
>.|TRBV5-6|14|.|TRBJ2-1
TGTGCCAGCAGCTGGAACCGGGACACAAATGAGCAGTTCTTC
CASSWNRDTNEQFF
>TRBD2|TRBV7-9|13|.|TRBJ2-5
TGTGCCAGCAGCTCGACGGCGGGAGGGACCCAGTACTTC
CASSSTAGGTQYF
>TRBD1|TRBV7-9|14|.|TRBJ1-1
TGTGCCAGCAGCCCGTGGGACAGGAACACTGAAGCTTTCTTT
CASSPWDRNTEAFF
>TRBD2|TRBV29-1|13|.|TRBJ2-7
TGCAGCGTTCGAGCGGGAGACGGGAACGAGCAGTACTTC
CSVRAGDGNEQYF
>.|TRBV28|15|.|TRBJ1-5
TGTGCCAGCACCATATACAGGGAGCCCAATCAGCCCCAGCATTTT
CASTIYREPNQPQHF
>.|TRBV30|11|.|TRBJ2-1
TGTGCCTGGAATAATTACAATGAGCAGTTCTTC
CAWNNYNEQFF
>.|TRBV4-1|15|.|TRBJ1-5
TGCGCCAGCAGCCAGGCGGACAAGCATAATCAGCCCCAGCATTTT
CASSQADKHNQPQHF
>.|TRBV11-3|14|.|TRBJ2-3
TGTGCCAGCAGCTCAGGAGGGACAGCAGATACGCAGTATTTT
CASSSGGTADTQYF
>.|TRBV28|11|.|TRBJ1-2
TGTGCCAGCAGTGGAACAGGGTTTTACACCTTC
CASSGTGFYTF
>TRBD1|TRBV18|14|.|TRBJ2-2
TGTGCCAGCTCAGGGACAGGGAGCCCCGGGGAGCTGTTTTTT
CASSGTGSPGELFF
>.|TRBV19|12|.|TRBJ1-2
TGTGCCACTAGGCATGGGGCGGAAGGCTACACCTTC
CATRHGAEGYTF
>.|TRBV28|13|.|TRBJ1-5
TGTGCCAGCTCCACTAGTAGCAATCAGCCCCAGCATTTT
CASSTSSNQPQHF
>TRBD1|TRBV6-5|12|.|TRBJ1-1
TGTGCCAGCAGTTACCAGGGGGCGAATGCTTTCTTT
CASSYQGANAFF